This is a list of T cell receptor beta chains from one sample in a study of blood T cell repertoires in COVID-19. Generated by immunoSEQ multiplex PCR, the TCRdb table keeps only in-frame clones and is missing some. The table has approximately 250,000 clones, more than 75% seen once. The specimen was PBMCs or T cells enriched from blood (not recorded which). The receptors originated from a woman in her sixties in a cohort exposed to, infected with or recovered from COVID-19 (not recorded which). CDR3s include the opening cysteine and the closing phenylalanine or tryptophan. The D gene is left open where the match is weak. Not all rows give a size; the values are once, few, many and, for expanded clones, a class.

CASSLVGEKLFF	TGTGCCAGCAGCTTAGTCGGGGAAAAACTGTTTTTT	-	-	TRBJ1-4	TRBV7-2
CAWSVQNTGELFF	TGTGCCTGGAGTGTCCAGAACACCGGGGAGCTGTTTTTT	-	-	TRBJ2-2	TRBV30
CASSPMDRPFYTF	TGCGCCAGCAGCCCGATGGACAGGCCCTTTTACACCTTC	TRBD1	-	TRBJ1-2	TRBV4-1
CASSTPTGWSNEQFF	TGTGCCAGTAGTACCCCGACAGGGTGGTCAAATGAGCAGTTCTTC	TRBD1	-	TRBJ2-1	TRBV19
CASSNRGLREKLFF	TGTGCCAGCAGCAACAGGGGGCTAAGGGAAAAACTGTTTTTT	TRBD1	-	TRBJ1-4	TRBV5-4
CASSQDRNNEQFF	TGCGCCAGCAGCCAAGACAGAAACAATGAGCAGTTCTTC	-	-	TRBJ2-1	TRBV4-1
CASSLVRSAGRAISGELFF	TGTGCCAGCAGCTTAGTTCGGAGCGCCGGGAGGGCCATCTCCGGGGAGCTGTTTTTT	TRBD2	-	TRBJ2-2	TRBV7-9
CASVRRVYEQYF	TGTGCCAGCGTTCGACGGGTCTACGAGCAGTACTTC	-	-	TRBJ2-7	TRBV6-5
CASSDRQSNTEAFF	TGTGCCAGCAGCGACCGACAGTCGAACACTGAAGCTTTCTTT	-	-	TRBJ1-1	TRBV2
CASSRSPFQYF	TGTGCCAGCAGTCGGTCCCCCTTCCAGTACTTC	-	-	TRBJ2-7	TRBV28
CATSRGTGGARGYTF	TGTGCCACCAGCAGGGGGACAGGGGGCGCAAGGGGCTACACCTTC	TRBD1	-	TRBJ1-2	TRBV15
CASTNRGGNEQYF	TGTGCCAGTACCAACAGGGGAGGCAACGAGCAGTACTTC	-	-	TRBJ2-7	TRBV19
CASSELAGTDTQYF	TGCGCCAGCAGTGAGCTAGCGGGCACAGATACGCAGTATTTT	TRBD2	-	TRBJ2-3	TRBV10-1
CASSELASTDTQYF	TGTGCCAGCAGTGAATTAGCTAGCACAGATACGCAGTATTTT	-	-	TRBJ2-3	TRBV6-4
CASRALAASSYNEQFF	TGTGCCAGCAGAGCCCTAGCGGCAAGCTCCTACAATGAGCAGTTCTTC	TRBD2	-	TRBJ2-1	TRBV2
CASSPPGPRDTYGYTF	TGTGCCAGCTCACCACCAGGCCCTCGGGACACTTATGGCTACACCTTC	-	-	TRBJ1-2	TRBV18
CASSPHRDSKTQYF	TGTGCCAGCAGCCCTCACAGGGATTCGAAGACCCAGTACTTC	-	-	TRBJ2-5	TRBV7-8
CASSLYTGEYEQYF	TGTGCCAGCAGTTTATACACAGGGGAGTACGAGCAGTACTTC	TRBD1	once	TRBJ2-7	TRBV27
CASSVRTDNYGYTF	TGTGCCAGCAGTGTGAGGACAGACAACTATGGCTACACCTTC	-	-	TRBJ1-2	TRBV2
CATSRASPRDRAQLKYF	TGTGCCACCAGCAGAGCTTCCCCCCGGGACAGGGCCCAATTGAAGTACTTC	TRBD1	-	TRBJ2-4	TRBV15
CASRQTGGPYGYTF	TGTGCCAGTAGACAGACAGGGGGCCCCTATGGCTACACCTTC	TRBD1	-	TRBJ1-2	TRBV19
CASSLEGTPNNEQFF	TGCGCCAGCAGCTTGGAAGGGACTCCCAACAATGAGCAGTTCTTC	-	-	TRBJ2-1	TRBV5-1
CASSQDSGGYTF	TGTGCCAGCAGCCAGGACTCAGGTGGCTACACCTTC	-	-	TRBJ1-2	TRBV9
CSASPGTRYATNEKLFF	TGCAGTGCTAGTCCCGGGACTCGGTACGCAACTAATGAAAAACTGTTTTTT	-	-	TRBJ1-4	TRBV20-1
CASSLAGQGTDTQYF	TGCGCCAGCAGCTTGGCCGGGCAGGGAACAGATACGCAGTATTTT	-	-	TRBJ2-3	TRBV5-1
CASSLLAGGTDTQYF	TGTGCCAGCAGTTTATTAGCGGGAGGGACAGATACGCAGTATTTT	TRBD2	-	TRBJ2-3	TRBV28